This is a list of T cell receptor beta chains from one sample in a study of T cells after posttransplantation cyclophosphamide. Sequencing was performed with immunoSEQ multiplex PCR; in TCRdb, only in-frame clones are kept and a portion is missing. This table holds about 52,000 clones, roughly 92% found once. The sequencing sample was made of PBMCs. These receptor sequences come from a woman in her 30s in good health and a related stem cell transplant donor. Both conserved end residues are part of each CDR3. Fields, in order: J gene, V gene, D gene, clone size, CDR3 DNA, CDR3 protein. The D gene is left open where the match is weak. Only part of the rows carry a size: once, few, many, or a class if the clone is expanded.

TRBJ1-5	TRBV27	-	-	TGTGCCAGCAGTTTATTGGGGGGGGGCAATCAGCCCCAGCATTTT	CASSLLGGGNQPQHF
TRBJ2-5	TRBV7-2	-	-	TGTGCCAGCAGCTTAGGGGGACTCCAAGAGACCCAGTACTTC	CASSLGGLQETQYF
TRBJ1-4	TRBV28	TRBD1	-	TGTGCCAGCAGTCGTCGACAGGGGGCGGGTGAAAAACTGTTTTTT	CASSRRQGAGEKLFF
TRBJ1-2	TRBV7-9	-	-	TGTGCCAGCAGCCCCGTCTACGGCTACACCTTC	CASSPVYGYTF
TRBJ1-1	TRBV5-1	-	-	TGCGCCAGCAGCCGGCAGGGATTGAACACTGAAGCTTTCTTT	CASSRQGLNTEAFF
TRBJ1-1	TRBV5-8	TRBD1	-	TGTGCCAGCAGTCCTGTTAGGGGGCTCGGGGCTCCTGAAGCTTTCTTT	CASSPVRGLGAPEAFF
TRBJ2-1	TRBV7-2	TRBD2	-	TGTGCCAGCAGCGTAACTAGCGCTGCCTACAATGAGCAGTTCTTC	CASSVTSAAYNEQFF
TRBJ2-7	TRBV28	TRBD2	-	TGTGCCAGCCTTAGGGCGGGGGGTTGGGAGCAGTACTTC	CASLRAGGWEQYF
TRBJ2-7	TRBV28	-	-	TGTGCCAGCAGTGTACAGTTTTCCCAACTCTACGAGCAGTACTTC	CASSVQFSQLYEQYF
TRBJ2-2	TRBV2	TRBD1	-	TGTGCCGCGACACAGGACAGGGCGGGCGGGGAGCTGTTTTTT	CAATQDRAGGELFF
TRBJ2-3	TRBV9	-	-	TGTGCCAGCAGCGCGGGACAGCCTGGGGGGATTAGCACAGATACGCAGTATTTT	CASSAGQPGGISTDTQYF
TRBJ2-5	TRBV7-2	-	-	TGTGCCAGCAGCGCGGAGGGGTCTCGACAGACCCAGTACTTC	CASSAEGSRQTQYF
TRBJ2-7	TRBV5-1	-	-	TGCGCCAGCAAGGGGGGGGGCTCCTACGAGCAGTACTTC	CASKGGGSYEQYF
TRBJ2-6	TRBV5-4	-	-	TGTGCCAGCAGCTTTTACAGGGTTGGGGCCAACGTCCTGACTTTC	CASSFYRVGANVLTF
TRBJ2-7	TRBV19	TRBD2	-	TGTGCCAGTAGTATAGTTAGCGGGGGTATCTACGAGCAGTACTTC	CASSIVSGGIYEQYF
TRBJ2-3	TRBV11-2	TRBD2	once	TGTGCCAGCAGCTTGACTAGCGGGGGGGCAAGAGATACGCAGTATTTT	CASSLTSGGARDTQYF
TRBJ2-5	TRBV5-4	-	once	TGTGCCAGCAGCTCTTACAGGGAGGAGACCCAGTACTTC	CASSSYREETQYF
TRBJ2-1	TRBV11-3	TRBD2	once	TGTGCCAGCAGTAAAGTAGCGGGGGGCTCCTACAATGAGCAGTTCTTC	CASSKVAGGSYNEQFF
TRBJ2-5	TRBV25-1	-	-	TGTGCCAGCAGTGCGACAGCTCGACAGTACTTC	CASSATARQYF
TRBJ1-2	TRBV5-8	TRBD1	-	TGTGCCAGCAGCCTGGACAGGAAGCATGGCTACACCTTC	CASSLDRKHGYTF
TRBJ2-1	TRBV18	-	once	TGTGCCAGCTCACCACAAGTTCTAGCCCGCAATGAGCAGTTCTTC	CASSPQVLARNEQFF
TRBJ1-6	TRBV9	-	few	TGTGCCAGCAGCGTACACGGGAGTTCACCCCTCCACTTT	CASSVHGSSPLHF
TRBJ1-1	TRBV15	TRBD1	-	TGTGCCACCAGCTGGGGACAGAAGAACACTGAAGCTTTCTTT	CATSWGQKNTEAFF